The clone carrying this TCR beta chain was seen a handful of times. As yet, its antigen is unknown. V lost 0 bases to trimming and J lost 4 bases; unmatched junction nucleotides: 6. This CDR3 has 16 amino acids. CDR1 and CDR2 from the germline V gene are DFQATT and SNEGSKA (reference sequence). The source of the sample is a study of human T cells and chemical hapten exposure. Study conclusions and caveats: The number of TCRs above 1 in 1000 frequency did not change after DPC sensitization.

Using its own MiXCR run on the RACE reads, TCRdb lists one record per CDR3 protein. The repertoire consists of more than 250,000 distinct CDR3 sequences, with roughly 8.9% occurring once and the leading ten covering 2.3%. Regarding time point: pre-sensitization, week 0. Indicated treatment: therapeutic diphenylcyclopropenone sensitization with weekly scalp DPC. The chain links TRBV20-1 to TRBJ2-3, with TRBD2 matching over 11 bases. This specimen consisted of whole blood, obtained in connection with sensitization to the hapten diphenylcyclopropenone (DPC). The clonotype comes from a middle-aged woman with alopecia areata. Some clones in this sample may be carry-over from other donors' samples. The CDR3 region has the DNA TGCAGTGCTAGAGATTTTCTAGCGGGAGGTGCAGATACGCAGTATTTT. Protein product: CSARDFLAGGADTQYF.